This T cell receptor beta chain was documented in a study of T cells expressing NK-cell markers. CDR1 is DFQATT and CDR2 is SNEGSKA in the germline V gene (reference sequence). CDR3 size: 13 residues. TCRdb processed the 5' RACE reads again and assigns one entry to each CDR3 protein, with no DNA. This listing includes roughly 390,000 distinct CDR3 sequences. This sequence was found in a woman aged 50 to 65 in good health. The chain uses TRBV20-1 and TRBJ1-6. Sequenced: blood T cells: a sorted CD56 or NKG2C T cell subset, CD4+ or CD8+ T cells, or bulk PBMC T cells (not recorded which). The CDR3 reads CSARESPTSPLHF.